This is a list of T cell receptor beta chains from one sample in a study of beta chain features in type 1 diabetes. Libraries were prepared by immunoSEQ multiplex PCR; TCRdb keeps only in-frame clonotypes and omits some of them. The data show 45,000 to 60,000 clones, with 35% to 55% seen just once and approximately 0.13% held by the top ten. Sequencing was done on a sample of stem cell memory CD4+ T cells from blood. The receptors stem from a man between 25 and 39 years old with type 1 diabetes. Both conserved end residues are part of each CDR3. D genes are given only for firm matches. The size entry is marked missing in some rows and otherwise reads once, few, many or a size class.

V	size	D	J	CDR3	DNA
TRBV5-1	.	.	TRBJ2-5	CASRMRDQQETQYF	TGCGCCAGCAGGATGCGGGATCAGCAAGAGACCCAGTACTTC
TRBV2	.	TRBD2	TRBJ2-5	CASSEVLAGGSAQYF	TGTGCCAGCAGTGAGGTCCTAGCGGGGGGCTCGGCCCAGTACTTC
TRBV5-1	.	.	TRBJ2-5	CASSLGPVQETQYF	TGCGCCAGCAGCTTGGGGCCCGTCCAAGAGACCCAGTACTTC
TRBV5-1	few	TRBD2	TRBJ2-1	CASSLGAGRGEQFF	TGCGCCAGCAGCTTGGGAGCGGGAAGGGGTGAGCAGTTCTTC
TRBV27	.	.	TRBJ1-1	CASRGLRTEAFF	TGTGCCAGCCGTGGGTTGAGGACTGAAGCTTTCTTT
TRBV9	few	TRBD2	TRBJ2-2	CASGPPAGGPNTGELFF	TGTGCCAGTGGACCTCCAGCGGGAGGCCCTAACACCGGGGAGCTGTTTTTT
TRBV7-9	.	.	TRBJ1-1	CASRQWEANTEAFF	TGTGCCAGCAGGCAGTGGGAGGCGAACACTGAAGCTTTCTTT
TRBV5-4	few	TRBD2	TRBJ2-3	CASSWERGSTDTQYF	TGTGCCAGCTCCTGGGAGCGGGGAAGCACAGATACGCAGTATTTT
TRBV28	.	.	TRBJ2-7	CATTQGRNYEQYF	TGTGCCACCACCCAGGGTAGGAACTACGAGCAGTACTTC
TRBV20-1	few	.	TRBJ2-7	CSYPGRYEQYF	TGCAGCTACCCAGGGCGCTACGAGCAGTACTTC
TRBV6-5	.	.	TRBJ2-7	CASSYSGASYEQYF	TGTGCCAGCAGTTACTCGGGAGCCTCCTACGAGCAGTACTTC
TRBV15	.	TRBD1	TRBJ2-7	CATSRYRGRTYEQYF	TGTGCCACCAGCAGATACAGGGGACGGACCTACGAGCAGTACTTC
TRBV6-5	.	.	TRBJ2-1	CASRKLLGYEQFF	TGTGCCAGCAGGAAACTTCTGGGCTATGAGCAGTTCTTC
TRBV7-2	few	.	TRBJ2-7	CASSLGYSGRGSYEQYF	TGTGCCAGCAGCTTAGGGTACTCCGGGAGAGGTTCTTACGAGCAGTACTTC
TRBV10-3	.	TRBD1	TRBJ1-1	CAIREGGTGNTEAFF	TGTGCCATCCGAGAGGGTGGGACAGGGAACACTGAAGCTTTCTTT
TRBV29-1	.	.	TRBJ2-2	CSVESGGHPGELFF	TGCAGCGTTGAATCGGGGGGCCATCCCGGGGAGCTGTTTTTT
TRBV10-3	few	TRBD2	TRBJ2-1	CAMGTSGKNEQFF	TGTGCCATGGGGACTAGCGGGAAAAATGAGCAGTTCTTC
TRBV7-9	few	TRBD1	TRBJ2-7	CASSLQGADEQYF	TGTGCCAGCAGCTTACAGGGGGCTGACGAGCAGTACTTC
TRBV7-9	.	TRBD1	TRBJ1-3	CASSHPGQQIGNTIYF	TGTGCCAGCAGCCATCCGGGACAGCAGATTGGAAACACCATATATTTT
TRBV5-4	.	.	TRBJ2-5	CASSLGGRKETQYF	TGTGCCAGCAGCTTGGGTGGCCGAAAAGAGACCCAGTACTTC
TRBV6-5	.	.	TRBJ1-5	CASGRQPQHF	TGTGCCAGCGGCAGGCAGCCCCAGCATTTT
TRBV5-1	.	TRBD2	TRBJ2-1	CASSVGRGLAGLNEQFF	TGCGCCAGCAGCGTTGGACGTGGACTAGCGGGATTGAATGAGCAGTTCTTC
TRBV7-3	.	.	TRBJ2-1	CASSLTGDTFNEQFF	TGTGCCAGCAGCTTAACGGGAGACACCTTCAATGAGCAGTTCTTC
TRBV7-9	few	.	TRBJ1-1	CASSPTANTEAFF	TGTGCCAGCAGCCCGACAGCGAACACTGAAGCTTTCTTT
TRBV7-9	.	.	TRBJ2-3	CASSNSPDTQYF	TGTGCCAGCAGCAACTCCCCAGATACGCAGTATTTT
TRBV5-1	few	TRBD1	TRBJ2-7	CASSLAGTGSEQYF	TGCGCCAGCAGCTTGGCTGGGACAGGGAGCGAGCAGTACTTC
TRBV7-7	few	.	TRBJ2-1	CASSARTDSYNEQFF	TGTGCTAGCAGCGCCCGGACAGACTCCTACAATGAGCAGTTCTTC
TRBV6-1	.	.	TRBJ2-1	CASSAGYVRNEQFF	TGTGCCAGCAGTGCGGGATATGTCCGCAATGAGCAGTTCTTC
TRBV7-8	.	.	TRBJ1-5	CASSWDLGQPQHF	TGTGCCAGCAGCTGGGACTTGGGTCAGCCCCAGCATTTT
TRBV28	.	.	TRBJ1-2	CASRSTGIGYGYTF	TGTGCCAGCAGGTCGACAGGCATTGGCTATGGCTACACCTTC
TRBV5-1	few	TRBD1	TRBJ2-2	CASSPGQGAVTGELFF	TGCGCCAGCAGCCCTGGACAGGGGGCGGTCACCGGGGAGCTGTTTTTT
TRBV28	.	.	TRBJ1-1	CASSPVPMNTEAFF	TGTGCCAGCAGCCCAGTCCCCATGAACACTGAAGCTTTCTTT
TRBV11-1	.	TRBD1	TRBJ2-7	CASSLAGTGILDEQYF	TGTGCCAGCAGCTTAGCCGGGACAGGGATTTTGGACGAGCAGTACTTC
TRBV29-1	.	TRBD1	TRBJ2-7	CSARLQGINYEQYF	TGCAGCGCTCGTTTACAGGGGATAAACTACGAGCAGTACTTC
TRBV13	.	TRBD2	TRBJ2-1	CASSLAGGLLNEQFF	TGTGCCAGCAGCTTAGCGGGAGGGCTACTTAATGAGCAGTTCTTC
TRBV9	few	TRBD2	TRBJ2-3	CASSVGLAGAGDTQYF	TGTGCCAGCAGCGTAGGTCTAGCGGGAGCAGGAGATACGCAGTATTTT
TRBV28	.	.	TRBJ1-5	CASAGRINQPQHF	TGTGCCAGCGCGGGACGAATCAATCAGCCCCAGCATTTT
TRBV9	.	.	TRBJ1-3	CASSATGGNSGNTIYF	TGTGCCAGCAGCGCGACAGGTGGTAACTCTGGAAACACCATATATTTT
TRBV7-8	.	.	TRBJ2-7	CASSLGGPSYEQYF	TGTGCCAGCAGCTTGGGGGGACCCTCCTACGAGCAGTACTTC
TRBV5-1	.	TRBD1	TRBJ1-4	CASSGQAGEKLFF	TGCGCCAGCAGTGGACAGGCTGGGGAAAAACTGTTTTTT
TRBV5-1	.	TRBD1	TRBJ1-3	CASRSAYRGSGNTIYF	TGCGCCAGCAGGTCGGCCTACAGGGGGTCTGGAAACACCATATATTTT
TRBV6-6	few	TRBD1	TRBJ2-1	CASGDSFNEQFF	TGTGCCAGCGGGGACAGCTTCAATGAGCAGTTCTTC
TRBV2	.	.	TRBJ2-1	CASRDGVYSDYNEQFF	TGTGCCAGCAGAGACGGGGTATACAGTGACTACAATGAGCAGTTCTTC
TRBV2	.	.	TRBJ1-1	CASREGPPNTEAFF	TGTGCCAGCAGGGAGGGGCCGCCGAACACTGAAGCTTTCTTT